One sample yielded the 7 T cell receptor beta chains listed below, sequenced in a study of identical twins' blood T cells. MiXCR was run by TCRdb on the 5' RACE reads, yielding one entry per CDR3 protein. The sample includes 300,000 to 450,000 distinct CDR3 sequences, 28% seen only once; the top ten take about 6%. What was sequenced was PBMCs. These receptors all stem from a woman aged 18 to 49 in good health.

The CDR3 is CASSTRSRGIYEQYF. Here the CDR3 DNA reads TGTGCCAGCAGTACCCGTTCTAGGGGAATATACGAGCAGTACTTC. The J gene is TRBJ2-7, the V gene TRBV12-3 or TRBV12-4; TRBD1 is a possible D gene (5 bases). There are 15 residues in the CDR3. Trimming removed 5 bases from V and 4 bases from J, with 18 bases in between.

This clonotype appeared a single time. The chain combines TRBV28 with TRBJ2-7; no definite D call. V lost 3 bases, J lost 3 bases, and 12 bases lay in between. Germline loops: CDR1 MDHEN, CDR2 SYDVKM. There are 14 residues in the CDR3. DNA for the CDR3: TGTGCCAGCAGTTTCTACATGGCTGGCTACGAGCAGTACTTC. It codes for CASSFYMAGYEQYF. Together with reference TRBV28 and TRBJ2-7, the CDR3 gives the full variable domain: DVKVTQSSRYLVKRTGEKVFLECVQDMDHENMFWYRQDPGLGLRLIYFSYDVKMKEKGDIPEGYSVSREKKERFSLILESASTNQTSMYLCASSFYMAGYEQYFGPGTRLTVT.

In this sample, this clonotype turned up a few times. In nucleotides, the CDR3 is TGTGCCAGCAGTTTAAGTGGCACCATGAACACTGAAGCTTTCTTT. Translating it yields CASSLSGTMNTEAFF. The V and J genes are TRBV12-3 or TRBV12-4 and TRBJ1-1; D is uncertain. V dropped 2 bases and J dropped 0 bases, with 10 bases sitting between them. This CDR3 comprises 15 residues.

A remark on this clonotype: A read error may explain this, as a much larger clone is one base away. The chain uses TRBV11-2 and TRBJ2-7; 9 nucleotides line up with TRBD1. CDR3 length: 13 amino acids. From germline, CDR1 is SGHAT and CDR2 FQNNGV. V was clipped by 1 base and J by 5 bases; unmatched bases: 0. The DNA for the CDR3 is TGTGCCAGCAGCTTAGGGACAGGGGACGAGCAGTACTTC. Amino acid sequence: CASSLGTGDEQYF.

CDR3 amino acids: CASSPSTFAYGGYTF. The DNA of the CDR3 is TGTGCCAGCAGTCCCTCGACATTTGCCTATGGCGGCTACACCTTC. V usage is TRBV6-6 and J usage is TRBJ1-2; no reliable D call. Germline V lookup: CDR1 MNHNY, CDR2 SVGAGI (reference sequence). The CDR3 extends over 15 amino acids. Trimming pared 5 bases from V and 8 bases from J, leaving 21 bases between.

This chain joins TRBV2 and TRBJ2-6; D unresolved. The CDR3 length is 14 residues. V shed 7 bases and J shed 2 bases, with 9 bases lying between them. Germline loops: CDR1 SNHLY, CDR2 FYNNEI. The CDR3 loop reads CASTMVPGANVLTF. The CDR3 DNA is TGTGCCAGCACGATGGTTCCTGGGGCCAACGTCCTGACTTTC.

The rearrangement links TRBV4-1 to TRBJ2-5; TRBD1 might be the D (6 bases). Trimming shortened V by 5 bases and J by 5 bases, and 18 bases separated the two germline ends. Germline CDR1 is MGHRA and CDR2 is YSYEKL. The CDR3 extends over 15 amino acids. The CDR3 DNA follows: TGCGCCAGCAGCACTAGGGACACCCTTGTGGAGACCCAGTACTTC. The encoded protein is CASSTRDTLVETQYF.